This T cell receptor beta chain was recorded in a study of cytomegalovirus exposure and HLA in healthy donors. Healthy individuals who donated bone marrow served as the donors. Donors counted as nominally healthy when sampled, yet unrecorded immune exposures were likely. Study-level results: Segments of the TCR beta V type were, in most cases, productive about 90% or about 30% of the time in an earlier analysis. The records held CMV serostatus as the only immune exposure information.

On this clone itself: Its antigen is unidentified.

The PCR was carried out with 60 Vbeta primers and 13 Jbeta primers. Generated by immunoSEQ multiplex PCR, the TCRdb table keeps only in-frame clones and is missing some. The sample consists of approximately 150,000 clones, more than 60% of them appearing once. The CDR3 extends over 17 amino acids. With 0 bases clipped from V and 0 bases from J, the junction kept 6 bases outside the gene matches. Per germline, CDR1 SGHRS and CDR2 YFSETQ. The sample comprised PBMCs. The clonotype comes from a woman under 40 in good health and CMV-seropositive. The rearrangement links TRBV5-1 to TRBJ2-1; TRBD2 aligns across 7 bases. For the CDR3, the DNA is TGCGCCAGCAGCTTGGACCCTAGCGGAAGCTCCTACAATGAGCAGTTCTTC. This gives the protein CASSLDPSGSSYNEQFF.